The 30 T cell receptor beta chains below were found in one sample sequenced in a study of human T cells and chemical hapten exposure. MiXCR, applied by TCRdb to the RACE reads, yields one record per CDR3 protein. The table records some 340,000 distinct CDR3 sequences, under 9% of them present only once. Time point given: patch test 1, 2 weeks after DPC sensitization. The sample's treatment: therapeutic diphenylcyclopropenone sensitization with weekly scalp DPC. The source was whole blood, collected in connection with sensitization to the hapten diphenylcyclopropenone (DPC). The receptors were gathered from a woman aged 18 to 35 with alopecia areata. Some clones in this sample may be carry-over from other donors' samples.

Only a few counts were recorded for this clonotype. The chain links TRBV6-5 to TRBJ2-7, with 8 bases fitting TRBD2. The CDR3 is 16 amino acids. Trimming at V came to 0 bases and at J to 0 bases, leaving 4 bases not matched to a gene. CDR1 and CDR2 from the germline V gene are MNHEY and SVGAGI. The CDR3 loop reads CASSYSGGASSYEQYF. The CDR3 DNA is TGTGCCAGCAGTTACTCCGGGGGGGCAAGCTCCTACGAGCAGTACTTC.

This clonotype was seen ten or more times. The rearrangement uses TRBV6-2 or TRBV6-3 and TRBJ2-7; 9 nucleotides match TRBD1. From germline, CDR1 is MNHEY and CDR2 SVGEGT. The CDR3 has 14 amino acids. Trimming at V came to 6 bases and at J to 5 bases, leaving 8 bases not matched to a gene. CDR3 protein: CASSGQGSRDEQYF. CDR3 nucleotides: TGTGCCAGCAGCGGACAGGGGAGCAGGGACGAGCAGTACTTC.

This clonotype occurred many times. The CDR3 nucleotides read TGCGCCAGCAGTGAGGCGGCGGAAGCTTTCTTT. Translation gives CASSEAAEAFF. The chain recombines TRBV10-2 with TRBJ1-1, with D hard to call. The CDR3 is 11 residues long. Trimming stripped 2 bases from V and 8 bases from J, with 6 bases between. The germline gives CDR1 WSHSY, CDR2 SAAADI.

Regarding this clonotype: Given a much more abundant clone one base away, this may be a read error. The rearrangement uses TRBV18 and TRBJ1-6; D remains unclear. The CDR3 consists of 22 residues. With 1 base removed from V and 0 bases from J, the gap between germline ends came to 25 bases. CDR1 and CDR2 (germline): KGHSH, LQKENI. CDR3 coding DNA: TGTGCCAGCTCACCACTGGCGGTTTGGAGGACCTCCACGGGCTCCTATAATTCACCCCTCCACTTT. It encodes CASSPLAVWRTSTGSYNSPLHF.

The chain combines TRBV11-1 with TRBJ1-1; D possibly corresponds to TRBD1 (6 bases). The CDR3 is 17 amino acids. The germline V and J ends were trimmed by 4 bases and 6 bases, with 24 bases remaining between them. In germline, CDR1 is SGHAT, CDR2 FQDESV (reference sequence). Written as DNA, the CDR3 is TGTGCCAGCAGCTCCCCACCCGGGACAAGGTCCGGGGCTGAAGCTTTCTTT. It specifies CASSSPPGTRSGAEAFF.

The gene calls are TRBV7-3 and TRBJ2-1; TRBD2 matches at 8 bases. The CDR3 consists of 17 residues. From germline, CDR1 is SGHTA and CDR2 FQGTGA. Trimming removed 5 bases from V and 4 bases from J; junction bases left unmatched: 13. The chain's CDR3 is CASSPQGVAGIYNEQFF. In DNA, the CDR3 is TGTGCCAGCAGCCCCCAAGGGGTAGCGGGGATATACAATGAGCAGTTCTTC.

This clonotype has more than one count but fewer than ten. This chain uses TRBV12-3 or TRBV12-4 with TRBJ1-2; TRBD1 matches 7 bases. The trim removed 7 bases at V and 4 bases at J, leaving 3 bases unmatched. The CDR3 runs 12 residues. This chain's CDR3 is CASNGDSYGYTF. CDR3 nucleotide sequence: TGTGCCAGCAACGGGGACAGCTATGGCTACACCTTC.

CDR3 residues: CASTTDTNYGYTF. CDR3 nucleotide sequence: TGTGCCAGCACCACGGACACTAACTATGGCTACACCTTC. The chain carries TRBV6-6 and TRBJ1-2; D possibly corresponds to TRBD1 (5 bases). The CDR3 sequence is 13 residues long. Germline CDR1 reads MNHNY; CDR2 reads SVGAGI (reference sequence). The germline V and J ends were trimmed by 7 bases and 0 bases, with 9 bases remaining between them.

The gene calls are TRBV29-1 and TRBJ2-1; TRBD2 is a possible D gene (6 bases). The CDR3 sequence is 10 residues long. Germline V gene data show CDR1 as SQVTM and CDR2 as ANQGSEA. The germline V and J ends were trimmed by 6 bases and 10 bases, with 10 bases remaining between them. CDR3 region: CSVPGREQFF. DNA of the CDR3: TGCAGCGTCCCCGGGAGAGAGCAGTTCTTC.

Ten or more counts support this clonotype. V gene TRBV6-5 combines with J gene TRBJ2-3, with D possibly TRBD1 on 6 matching bases. The CDR3 consists of 16 residues. Germline V gene data show CDR1 as MNHEY and CDR2 as SVGAGI. V was cut by 6 bases and J by 3 bases, with 19 bases left in between. CDR3 in amino acids: CASSRGGLGATDTQYF. CDR3 bases: TGTGCCAGCAGCCGTGGGGGCCTTGGGGCAACAGATACGCAGTATTTT.

The rearrangement links TRBV24-1 to TRBJ2-1, with a weak D call TRBD2 (6 bases). Trimming stripped 5 bases from V and 7 bases from J, with 14 bases between. The CDR3 covers 14 residues. Germline V lookup: CDR1 KGHDR, CDR2 SFDVKD. DNA for the CDR3: TGTGCCACCAGTGCCAGGGACTGGGCGAATGAGCAGTTCTTC. This encodes CATSARDWANEQFF.

The V call is TRBV12-3 or TRBV12-4, the J call TRBJ2-1, with TRBD2 identical over 9 bases. CDR3 length equals 17 residues. V trimming: 5 bases; J trimming: 0 bases; junction bases outside the gene matches: 8. Here the CDR3 DNA reads TGTGCCAGCAGTATATTGACTAGCGGTCGCTCCTACAATGAGCAGTTCTTC. This sequence encodes CASSILTSGRSYNEQFF.

This sequence joins TRBV4-1 and TRBJ1-2; possible D gene TRBD1, 6 bases. Trimming cost V 8 bases and J 2 bases, with 9 bases left between them. Germline V lookup: CDR1 MGHRA, CDR2 YSYEKL. CDR3 length: 12 amino acids. The DNA for the CDR3 is TGCGCCAGCCACGGACAGAACTATGGCTACACCTTC. This sequence encodes CASHGQNYGYTF.

This clonotype has more than one count but fewer than ten. The V and J genes are TRBV20-1 and TRBJ2-2; D gene ambiguous. This CDR3 has 15 residues. The V gene lost 1 base and the J gene lost 1 base, with 10 bases spanning the gap. Germline values: CDR1 DFQATT, CDR2 SNEGSKA (reference sequence). CDR3 protein: CSARAGQWNTGELFF. CDR3 DNA sequence: TGCAGTGCTAGAGCTGGGCAGTGGAACACCGGGGAGCTGTTTTTT.

The table lists this clonotype with many counts. The CDR3 is CSASTGSGGGYNEQFF. The CDR3 DNA follows: TGCAGTGCTAGTACAGGTTCAGGGGGTGGGTACAATGAGCAGTTCTTC. J is TRBJ2-1 and V is TRBV20-1; 7 nucleotides agree with TRBD1. The CDR3 loop spans 16 amino acids. V lost 3 bases to trimming and J lost 4 bases; unmatched junction nucleotides: 12. Per the germline V gene, CDR1 is DFQATT and CDR2 is SNEGSKA (reference sequence).

The gene calls are TRBV12-3 or TRBV12-4 and TRBJ1-6; TRBD1 aligns across 8 bases. The CDR3 loop spans 16 amino acids. The junction had 14 bases not matched to a gene; V was cut back by 6 bases and J by 10 bases. CDR3 DNA sequence: TGTGCCAGCAGCCTGGGACAGGTGGCACTCGGGTCACCCCTCCACTTT. This encodes CASSLGQVALGSPLHF.

In this sample, this clonotype turned up once. J is TRBJ2-7 and V is TRBV5-1; D unclear. CDR1 and CDR2 from the germline V gene are SGHRS and YFSETQ. The CDR3 contains 14 residues. The V end lost 2 bases, the J end lost 2 bases, and 11 bases lay between the germline ends. This CDR3 is CASSFGGDTYEQYF. The CDR3 DNA reads as TGCGCCAGCAGCTTCGGCGGCGATACCTACGAGCAGTACTTC.

This sequence joins TRBV7-2 and TRBJ2-1; 8 bases map to TRBD1. This CDR3 is 15 amino acids long. J was trimmed by 2 bases and V by 7 bases; bases with no gene match: 7. CDR1 and CDR2 from the germline V gene are SGHTA and FQGNSA. The CDR3 DNA sequence: TGTGCCAGCACAGGGGGCTTGGAAACCTACAATGAGCAGTTCTTC. This translates into CASTGGLETYNEQFF.

This rearrangement joins TRBV10-3 to TRBJ2-3; 8 nucleotides align to TRBD2. Trimming removed 9 bases from V and 2 bases from J; junction bases left unmatched: 4. The germline gives CDR1 ENHRY, CDR2 SYGVKD. The CDR3 is 13 residues long. The chain's CDR3 is CAMWTSYTDTQYF. The CDR3 nucleotides are TGTGCCATGTGGACTAGCTACACAGATACGCAGTATTTT.

The chain carries TRBV12-3 or TRBV12-4 and TRBJ2-5; D assignment may be TRBD1 or TRBD2 (5 bases each). Trimming pared 5 bases from V and 4 bases from J, leaving 11 bases between. The CDR3 totals 13 residues. CDR3 bases: TGTGCCAGCAGTAATCAGGGACGAGAGACCCAGTACTTC. The encoded protein is CASSNQGRETQYF.

The chain joins TRBV7-2 to TRBJ2-2; 11 bases are a match to TRBD1. CDR3 length equals 16 residues. Germline V CDR1 and CDR2: SGHTA, FQGNSA. V shed 3 bases and J 6 bases; nucleotides not matched to a gene: 6. CDR3 residues: CASSFSRDRGSGELFF. CDR3 coding DNA: TGTGCCAGCAGCTTTTCCCGGGACAGGGGGTCCGGGGAGCTGTTTTTT.

The gene calls are TRBV6-5 and TRBJ2-7, with D perhaps being TRBD1 or TRBD2 (6 bases each). The CDR3 contains 16 residues. The V gene lost 0 bases and the J gene lost 3 bases, with 15 bases spanning the gap. In germline, CDR1 is MNHEY, CDR2 SVGAGI. The CDR3 sequence: CASSYSKWGAGYEQYF. The CDR3 DNA follows: TGTGCCAGCAGTTACTCCAAATGGGGGGCCGGCTACGAGCAGTACTTC.

The CDR3 DNA follows: TGCAGTGCTAGGGCCGCCCGGGGCTACACCTTC. Its translation: CSARAARGYTF. The chain joins TRBV20-1 to TRBJ1-2; no definite D call. Trimming cost V 3 bases and J 8 bases, with 10 bases left between them. The CDR3 sequence is 11 residues long. CDR1 DFQATT and CDR2 SNEGSKA come from the germline V gene (reference sequence).

This clonotype was seen only a few times. This chain joins TRBV7-9 and TRBJ2-3; D may be TRBD2 (6 bases). Deletions cut 5 bases from V and 1 base from J, with 13 bases between. This CDR3 has 15 amino acids. From germline, CDR1 is SEHNR and CDR2 FQNEAQ (reference sequence). CDR3 protein: CASSAPGLGTDTQYF. The CDR3, as DNA: TGTGCCAGCAGCGCCCCGGGACTTGGCACAGATACGCAGTATTTT.

There are many counts of this clonotype. The chain links TRBV20-1 to TRBJ1-6; possible D gene TRBD1, 5 bases. The CDR3 has 14 amino acids. Germline V gene data show CDR1 as DFQATT and CDR2 as SNEGSKA (reference sequence). Trimming took 0 bases from V and 8 from J, leaving 11 bases between them. This CDR3 is CSARDPRADSPLHF. CDR3 DNA sequence: TGCAGTGCTAGAGATCCCAGGGCGGATTCACCCCTCCACTTT.

The table lists this clonotype with a few counts. The V call is TRBV5-1, the J call TRBJ2-5; 9 nucleotides line up with TRBD1. The trim removed 2 bases at V and 3 bases at J, leaving 17 bases unmatched. Germline V lookup: CDR1 SGHRS, CDR2 YFSETQ. This CDR3 region has 19 residues. The CDR3: CASSLITGVTGTGKETQYF. The CDR3 region has the DNA TGCGCCAGCAGCTTAATTACCGGCGTGACCGGGACAGGGAAAGAGACCCAGTACTTC.

This clonotype showed up just a few times. The gene calls are TRBV4-3 and TRBJ2-1, with TRBD2 as a possible D gene (5 bases). This CDR3 region has 17 residues. The germline V gene encodes CDR1 LGHNA and CDR2 YSLEER. Trimming removed 4 bases at V and 1 base at J, with 17 bases between. The CDR3 is CASSPLVGAESYNEQFF. CDR3 DNA sequence: TGCGCCAGCAGCCCACTTGTGGGAGCGGAGTCCTACAATGAGCAGTTCTTC.

For the CDR3, the DNA is TGCGCCAGCAGTGAGCCTGGGGACTTCCTAATTGGGCACGAGCAGTACTTC. It yields the protein CASSEPGDFLIGHEQYF. V is TRBV10-2 and J is TRBJ2-7; D is perhaps TRBD2 (6 bases). Germline-derived CDR1 and CDR2 are WSHSY and SAAADI. V dropped 2 bases and J dropped 5 bases, with 22 bases sitting between them. The CDR3 sequence is 17 residues long.

The J gene is TRBJ2-1, the V gene TRBV6-6; D is undetermined. V was clipped by 4 bases and J by 5 bases, with 18 bases between them. This CDR3 region has 16 residues. Germline assignment: CDR1 MNHNY and CDR2 SVGAGI (reference sequence). The CDR3 loop reads CASSFDWPPEDNEQFF. The CDR3 DNA reads TGTGCCAGCAGTTTCGACTGGCCGCCAGAGGACAATGAGCAGTTCTTC.

This chain joins TRBV9 and TRBJ2-3, with 10 positions matching TRBD2. The ends lost 0 bases at V and 1 base at J; junction bases unmatched: 2. The length of the CDR3 is 16 residues. Per the germline V gene, CDR1 is SGDLS and CDR2 is YYNGEE. Here the CDR3 DNA reads TGTGCCAGCAGCGTAGCTCTAGCGGGGGGCACAGATACGCAGTATTTT. Amino acid sequence: CASSVALAGGTDTQYF.